This paragraph covers one T cell receptor (beta chain) sequence. Antigen specificity is unknown. The CDR3 loop spans 16 amino acids. V lost 3 bases to trimming and J lost 0 bases; unmatched junction nucleotides: 6. CDR1 LGHDT and CDR2 YNNKEL come from the germline V gene (reference sequence). This entry comes from a study of T cell responses to AZD1222 COVID-19 vaccine. Study conclusions and caveats: When two AZD1222 doses had been given, Spike-specific TCR breadth and depth rose. The study found vaccine-associated CD4 TCRs spanning spike, dominant at 160-218 and 743-854. Unmutated variant regions reportedly attract nearly half of all spike-specific TCRs.

The table came from immunoSEQ multiplex PCR; TCRdb's copy has only in-frame clones and leaves some out. The top ten hold roughly 2% of the sample, which has approximately 150,000 clones, more than 90% seen once. This TCR was sampled from an adult who received the AZD1222 COVID-19 vaccine. The specimen was peripheral blood, collected 28 days after the second AZD1222 dose. V is TRBV3-1 (or the pseudogene TRBV3-2) and J is TRBJ1-1; TRBD1 agrees at 8 bases. The CDR3 bases are TGTGCCAGCAGCCAGGACAGGGTACTGGTGAACACTGAAGCTTTCTTT. Its translation is CASSQDRVLVNTEAFF.